The clone carrying this T cell receptor (beta chain) was counted only a few times. This sample was taken from a study of blood T cell repertoires in COVID-19. Study background: Acute and convalescent COVID-19 specimens originated in the United States, Italy and Spain. Nucleic acid was either cDNA or gDNA, and it came from T cells, B-cell-depleted T cells, or PBMCs.

Germline CDR1 is SGHRS and CDR2 is YFSETQ. J lost 6 bases, V lost 4 bases, and 2 bases had no gene match. The CDR3 covers 13 residues. Assay used: immunoSEQ multiplex PCR; TCRdb lists only in-frame clones, some missing. The sample lists 130,000 or so clones; 55% to 75% were seen once. Sequenced sample: peripheral blood. The chain joins TRBV5-1 to TRBJ2-3, with 10 bases identical to TRBD1. The source is a woman in her 70s with acute or convalescent COVID-19. The DNA of the CDR3 is TGCGCCAGCAGCGGGACAGGGGTGGATACGCAGTATTTT. This gives the protein CASSGTGVDTQYF.